The 30 T cell receptor beta chains presented below share a single source sample, sequenced in a study of T cells in localized non-small cell lung cancer. The assay was immunoSEQ multiplex PCR, and TCRdb's table has in-frame clones only and misses some. The table lists roughly 26,000 clones, more than 85% of them singletons. The specimen comprised peripheral blood, sampled before any cancer treatment. These receptors were collected from an older female donor with stage II squamous cell lung carcinoma.

The rearrangement joins TRBV6-9 to TRBJ1-1; 8 bases align to TRBD1. After removal of 2 bases from V and 2 bases from J, the junction contained 7 bases not matched to a gene. CDR1 and CDR2 from the germline V gene are MNHGY and SVAAGI. This CDR3 spans 16 amino acids. The CDR3: CASSYRTGRGNTEAFF. CDR3 DNA: TGTGCCAGCAGTTATAGGACAGGGCGGGGAAACACTGAAGCTTTCTTT.

The chain is built from TRBV21-1 and TRBJ2-5; the D call in the table, TRBD2, was not verified against the DNA. TRBV21-1 is shown as a pseudogene. There are 12 residues in the CDR3. CDR3 sequence reads: CATPAEAETQYF. The DNA for the CDR3 is TGTGCCACCCCAGCGGAGGCAGAGACCCAGTACTTC.

This rearrangement joins TRBV27 to TRBJ2-5; TRBD1 is a possible D gene (5 bases). V lost 6 bases and J lost 5, with 10 bases in between. The CDR3 loop spans 12 amino acids. Germline V gene data show CDR1 as MNHEY and CDR2 as SMNVEV (reference sequence). CDR3 DNA: TGTGCCAGCAGCCGGAAGGGGGAGACCCAGTACTTC. Translating gives CASSRKGETQYF.

This sequence joins TRBV14 and TRBJ1-1, with 7 bases matching TRBD1. The CDR3 covers 13 residues. J gave up 10 bases and V 1 base, and 6 bases lay outside the gene matches. Germline CDR1 SGHDN, CDR2 FVKESK. CDR3 sequence reads: CASSQAGGGRAFF. In nucleotides, the CDR3 is TGTGCCAGCAGCCAAGCAGGGGGGGGTAGAGCTTTCTTT.

The chain combines TRBV9 with TRBJ2-2; D gene ambiguous. Germline CDR1 reads SGDLS; CDR2 reads YYNGEE. The CDR3 covers 14 residues. V lost 2 bases and J 6 bases, leaving 11 bases between the germline ends. This CDR3 reads CASSVAGSSGELFF. In DNA, the CDR3 is TGTGCCAGCAGCGTGGCAGGAAGCTCCGGGGAGCTGTTTTTT.

This chain joins TRBV29-1 and TRBJ1-5; D uncertain. CDR1 is SQVTM and CDR2 is ANQGSEA in the germline V gene. The germline V and J ends were trimmed by 4 bases and 3 bases, with 7 bases remaining between them. The CDR3 has 12 amino acids. The CDR3 DNA follows: TGCAGCGTTGGGGATATCAATCAGCCCCAGCATTTT. Its protein is CSVGDINQPQHF.

The gene calls are TRBV2 and TRBJ1-1, with D unclear. Germline loops: CDR1 SNHLY, CDR2 FYNNEI. V was trimmed by 0 bases and J by 11 bases, leaving 13 bases between them. CDR3 length equals 13 residues. The CDR3 nucleotides are TGTGCCAGCAGTGAAGCGGTATATTCTGGGGCTTTCTTT. Protein product: CASSEAVYSGAFF.

The table lists this clone with a few counts. The rearrangement joins TRBV6-5 to TRBJ2-1; D gene ambiguous. This CDR3 contains 11 residues. Trimming removed 6 bases from V and 8 bases from J, with 8 bases in between. Germline V CDR1 and CDR2: MNHEY, SVGAGI. The CDR3 coding sequence is TGTGCCAGCAGCGACAACTATGAGCAGTTCTTC. Translating gives CASSDNYEQFF.

The chain employs TRBV29-1 and TRBJ1-4; no clear D gene. The ends were cut back, 7 bases at V and 0 bases at J, with 12 bases in the middle. CDR1 SQVTM and CDR2 ANQGSEA come from the germline V gene. This CDR3 is built from 14 residues. CDR3 DNA sequence: TGCAGCGCCCGGCCGGGATCAACTAATGAAAAACTGTTTTTT. Its protein product is CSARPGSTNEKLFF.

This chain links TRBV15 with TRBJ1-4, with D tentatively TRBD1 (5 bases). Germline CDR1 and CDR2: LNHNV and YYDKDF (reference sequence). This CDR3 comprises 15 residues. The V gene lost 0 bases and the J gene lost 7 bases, with 12 bases spanning the gap. The CDR3 region is CATSRDGVRAEKLFF. Here the CDR3 DNA reads TGTGCCACCAGCAGAGATGGGGTCAGGGCTGAAAAACTGTTTTTT.

The chain combines TRBV28 with TRBJ1-1, with a weak D call TRBD1 (5 bases). V was cut by 6 bases and J by 0 bases, with 14 bases left in between. The CDR3 extends over 15 amino acids. CDR1 and CDR2 from the germline V gene are MDHEN and SYDVKM. The chain's CDR3 is CASSSEGPLNTEAFF. The CDR3 region has the DNA TGTGCCAGCAGCTCGGAGGGACCCTTGAACACTGAAGCTTTCTTT. Full variable domain (missing parts from reference TRBV28 and TRBJ1-1): DVKVTQSSRYLVKRTGEKVFLECVQDMDHENMFWYRQDPGLGLRLIYFSYDVKMKEKGDIPEGYSVSREKKERFSLILESASTNQTSMYLCASSSEGPLNTEAFFGQGTRLTVV.

This sequence joins TRBV28 and TRBJ2-7; no clear D. CDR3 length equals 16 residues. Germline-derived CDR1 and CDR2 are MDHEN and SYDVKM. V shed 5 bases and J shed 2 bases, with 19 bases lying between them. CDR3 in DNA: TGTGCCAGCAGTCCCCGGTCGGCGAATGCGGCCTACGAGCAGTACTTC. Its translation is CASSPRSANAAYEQYF.

The chain uses TRBV5-1 and TRBJ2-2; maybe TRBD1 (6 bases). Germline V gives CDR1 SGHRS, CDR2 YFSETQ. The CDR3 length is 14 residues. Trimming took off 3 bases at V and 2 bases at J, with 8 bases between the two ends. The CDR3, as DNA: TGCGCCAGCAGCTCACAGGGTAACACCGGGGAGCTGTTTTTT. Its protein is CASSSQGNTGELFF.

This sequence joins TRBV29-1 and TRBJ1-5; 7 nucleotides align to TRBD1. Germline CDR1 SQVTM, CDR2 ANQGSEA. The V segment lost 6 bases and the J segment 4 bases; nucleotides outside the gene matches: 6. The CDR3 has 13 residues. The CDR3 is CSVRQGINQPQHF. The CDR3 nucleotides are TGCAGCGTACGACAGGGTATTAATCAGCCCCAGCATTTT.

This clone was detected once. In DNA, the CDR3 is TGTGCCAGTAGTATAGCGACAGGGGCAAACTATGGCTACACCTTC. Its protein product is CASSIATGANYGYTF. This chain joins TRBV19 and TRBJ1-2; 8 positions match TRBD1. Germline CDR1 is LNHDA and CDR2 is SQIVND (reference sequence). With V trimmed by 1 base and J by 2 bases, 3 bases remained unmatched. The CDR3 is 15 residues long.

V usage is TRBV25-1 and J usage is TRBJ2-5; D may be TRBD1 (7 bases). The CDR3 totals 15 residues. V lost 3 bases and J 2 bases, leaving 13 bases between the germline ends. Germline CDR1 reads MGHDK; CDR2 reads SYGVNS. DNA of the CDR3: TGTGCCAGCAGTGAGGGGGGCAGGGGGCAAGAGACCCAGTACTTC. It is translated as CASSEGGRGQETQYF.

J is TRBJ2-7 and V is TRBV19, with 11 bases aligning to TRBD1. This CDR3 region has 16 residues. Germline CDR1 is LNHDA and CDR2 is SQIVND (reference sequence). V shed 5 bases, J shed 2 bases, and the junction held 8 bases outside the gene matches. The CDR3 region is CASSPPSDRGPYEQYF. CDR3 sequence (DNA): TGTGCCAGTAGTCCCCCTTCGGACAGGGGGCCCTACGAGCAGTACTTC. The variable domain in full, completed from reference TRBV19 and TRBJ2-7, reads DGGITQSPKYLFRKEGQNVTLSCEQNLNHDAMYWYRQDPGQGLRLIYYSQIVNDFQKGDIAEGYSVSREKKESFPLTVTSAQKNPTAFYLCASSPPSDRGPYEQYFGPGTRLTVT.

This clone showed up just a few times. J is TRBJ1-5 and V is TRBV28, with D maybe TRBD1 (6 bases). With 6 bases removed from V and 10 bases from J, the gap between germline ends came to 16 bases. This CDR3 region has 13 residues. Germline V CDR1 and CDR2: MDHEN, SYDVKM. This chain's CDR3 is CASSSQGSSPQHF. Written as DNA, the CDR3 is TGTGCCAGCAGCTCACAGGGCAGCAGTCCCCAGCATTTT.

The chain joins TRBV16 to TRBJ1-1; TRBD1 is a possible D gene (5 bases). Per germline, CDR1 KGHSY and CDR2 FQNENV. The V gene lost 8 bases and the J gene lost 2 bases, with 12 bases spanning the gap. This CDR3 spans 13 amino acids. CDR3 residues: CASGGTFNTEAFF. The DNA of the CDR3 is TGTGCCAGCGGAGGGACGTTCAACACTGAAGCTTTCTTT.

This clone appeared a single time. The chain recombines TRBV4-3 with TRBJ1-4; D not certain. The V gene's germline CDR1 is LGHNA and CDR2 YSLEER. Trimming removed 0 bases at V and 15 bases at J, with 20 bases between. This CDR3 is built from 15 residues. This chain's CDR3 is CASSQDIGPQAEVFF. DNA for the CDR3: TGCGCCAGCAGCCAAGATATAGGACCTCAAGCTGAGGTGTTTTTT.

The chain combines TRBV7-9 with TRBJ2-1; TRBD1 or TRBD2 may be the D gene (5 bases each). This CDR3 spans 15 amino acids. Trimming cost V 5 bases and J 8 bases, with 19 bases left between them. CDR1 and CDR2 (germline): SEHNR, FQNEAQ (reference sequence). CDR3 sequence (DNA): TGTGCCAGCAGCCTTGACGGGGCAGTAACGGATGAGCAGTTCTTC. It translates to CASSLDGAVTDEQFF.

This chain joins TRBV6-5 and TRBJ2-5; 7 bases match TRBD2. With V trimmed by 3 bases and J by 5 bases, 12 bases remained unmatched. The CDR3 sequence is 16 residues long. Germline-derived CDR1 and CDR2 are MNHEY and SVGAGI. CDR3 residues: CASSYSRLAIVETQYF. The CDR3 coding sequence is TGTGCCAGCAGTTATTCCCGACTAGCTATCGTCGAGACCCAGTACTTC.

The chain employs TRBV25-1 and TRBJ1-6, with D uncertain. V shed 2 bases and J shed 0 bases, with 14 bases lying between them. The CDR3 is 18 residues long. Germline CDR1 and CDR2: MGHDK and SYGVNS. The CDR3 sequence: CASSEGPSESSYNSPLHF. As DNA, the CDR3 is TGTGCCAGCAGTGAAGGCCCCTCGGAGAGCTCCTATAATTCACCCCTCCACTTT.

The V call is TRBV6-4, the J call TRBJ2-1, with D possibly being TRBD2 (5 bases). The V gene's germline CDR1 is MRHNA and CDR2 SNTAGT. Trimming removed 0 bases from V and 2 bases from J, with 11 bases in between. This CDR3 is built from 16 residues. The chain's CDR3 is CASSDSVLAPYNEQFF. The CDR3 DNA sequence: TGTGCCAGCAGTGACTCGGTGTTAGCGCCCTACAATGAGCAGTTCTTC.

The V gene is TRBV6-1, the J gene TRBJ2-5; perhaps TRBD2 as D (6 bases). The V and J ends lost 6 bases and 4 bases respectively, with 12 bases between them. The CDR3 extends over 13 amino acids. Germline loops: CDR1 MNHNS, CDR2 SASEGT. CDR3 protein: CASSDSGVETQYF. In nucleotides, the CDR3 is TGTGCCAGCAGCGATTCGGGGGTAGAGACCCAGTACTTC.

The genes are TRBV7-2 and TRBJ2-3; D might be TRBD2 (5 bases). Per germline, CDR1 SGHTA and CDR2 FQGNSA. V lost 6 bases and J lost 0, with 13 bases in between. This CDR3 is 15 amino acids long. The CDR3 DNA reads as TGTGCCAGCAGATCCGGGGTGTTTAGCACAGATACGCAGTATTTT. Its translation: CASRSGVFSTDTQYF.

CDR3 sequence: CASSLDRYQGLYF. CDR3 nucleotide sequence: TGTGCCAGCAGCTTAGATAGGTATCAGGGCCTATACTTC. V gene TRBV11-2 combines with J gene TRBJ2-7, with D possibly matching TRBD1 (5 bases). The ends were cut back, 0 bases at V and 13 bases at J, with 16 bases in the middle. The length of the CDR3 is 13 residues. CDR1 is SGHAT and CDR2 is FQNNGV in the germline V gene. The whole variable domain, filled in from reference TRBV11-2 and TRBJ2-7, reads EAGVAQSPRYKIIEKRQSVAFWCNPISGHATLYWYQQILGQGPKLLIQFQNNGVVDDSQLPKDRFSAERLKGVDSTLKIQPAKLEDSAVYLCASSLDRYQGLYFGPGTRLTVT.

The genes are TRBV6-1 and TRBJ2-7; perhaps TRBD2 as D (5 bases). V was pared by 5 bases and J by 6 bases, with 11 bases between. CDR1 MNHNS and CDR2 SASEGT come from the germline V gene. There are 12 residues in the CDR3. The DNA of the CDR3 is TGTGCCAGCAGTCTCCCCCGGGGCGAGCAGTACTTC. It yields the protein CASSLPRGEQYF.

This clone was seen a handful of times. The chain is built from TRBV30 and TRBJ1-3; D call uncertain. CDR1 is GTSNPN, CDR2 SVGIG, per germline (reference sequence). This CDR3 region has 12 residues. Between the trimmed V and J ends, which lost 3 bases and 1 base, there was a span of 4 bases. CDR3 loop: CAWRGSGNTIYF. In DNA form, the CDR3 reads TGTGCCTGGAGGGGTTCTGGAAACACCATATATTTT. The full variable domain, rest sourced from reference TRBV30 and TRBJ1-3, is SQTIHQWPATLVQPVGSPLSLECTVEGTSNPNLYWYRQAAGRGLQLLFYSVGIGQISSEVPQNLSASRPQDRQFILSSKKLLLSDSGFYLCAWRGSGNTIYFGEGSWLTVV.

This clone was found a few times. The chain employs TRBV9 and TRBJ1-1, with TRBD1 identical over 8 bases. J was trimmed by 4 bases and V by 4 bases; bases with no gene match: 9. CDR3 length: 15 residues. Germline CDR1 is SGDLS and CDR2 is YYNGEE. The DNA of the CDR3 is TGTGCCAGCAGCTTCCTTCAGGGGGCCGGCACTGAAGCTTTCTTT. Protein sequence: CASSFLQGAGTEAFF.